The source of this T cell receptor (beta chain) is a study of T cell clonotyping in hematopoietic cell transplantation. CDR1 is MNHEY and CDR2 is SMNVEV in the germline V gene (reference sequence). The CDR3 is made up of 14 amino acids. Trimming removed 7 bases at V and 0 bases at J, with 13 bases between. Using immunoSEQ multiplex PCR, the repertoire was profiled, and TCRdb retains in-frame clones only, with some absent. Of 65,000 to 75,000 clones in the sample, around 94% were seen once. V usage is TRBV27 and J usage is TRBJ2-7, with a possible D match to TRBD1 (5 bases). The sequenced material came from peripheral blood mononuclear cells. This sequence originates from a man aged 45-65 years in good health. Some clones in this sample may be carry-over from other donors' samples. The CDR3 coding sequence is TGTGCCAGCAAAAGGGGCGTTAGCTCCTACGAGCAGTACTTC. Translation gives CASKRGVSSYEQYF.